Each of the 24 T cell receptor beta chains below was sequenced from the same sample in a study of Ad26.COV2.S vaccination and SARS-CoV-2 variants. TCRdb's copy holds only in-frame clones and misses some; the assay was immunoSEQ multiplex PCR. Of hundreds of thousands of clones listed, about nine tenths are singletons. Treatment meaning: some 19 received Ad26.COV2.S at low or high dose, single or two shots; about 5 received placebo; per-sample allocation not given. Sampling was done on day 63 after the first vaccine or placebo injection. Source: peripheral blood, taken in a trial of Ad26.COV2.S vaccine versus placebo. The receptors stem from a person aged 18 to 59 who received the Ad26.COV2.S COVID-19 vaccine or a placebo.

The CDR3 region is CATGQGAYRGEGAYEQYF. The CDR3 DNA is TGTGCCACTGGACAGGGGGCCTACAGGGGTGAAGGTGCCTACGAGCAGTACTTC. This chain joins TRBV24-1 and TRBJ2-7; TRBD1 aligns across 11 bases. V gave up 10 bases and J gave up 2 bases; unmatched junction bases: 18. Germline lookup yields CDR1 KGHDR and CDR2 SFDVKD. There are 18 residues in the CDR3.

In its sample, this clone was seen a few times. V and J are TRBV5-4 and TRBJ2-5; 12 bases are a match to TRBD2. The V segment lost 3 bases and the J segment 4 bases; nucleotides outside the gene matches: 7. Germline CDR1 and CDR2: SGHNT and YYREEE (reference sequence). This CDR3 region has 16 residues. Here the CDR3 reads CASSSPTSGGSETQYF. DNA of the CDR3: TGTGCCAGCAGCTCCCCGACTAGCGGGGGTTCAGAGACCCAGTACTTC.

This rearrangement joins TRBV15 to TRBJ2-5, with TRBD1 matching 7 bases. In germline, CDR1 is LNHNV, CDR2 YYDKDF (reference sequence). This CDR3 is built from 12 residues. With 10 bases clipped from V and 5 bases from J, the junction kept 7 bases outside the gene matches. CDR3 sequence (DNA): TGTGCCATCCAGACAGGGTCTGAGACCCAGTACTTC. It yields the protein CAIQTGSETQYF.

There are many counts of this clone. This sequence joins TRBV3-1 (or the pseudogene TRBV3-2) and TRBJ1-6; D is perhaps TRBD1 (5 bases). CDR1 and CDR2 from the germline V gene are LGHDT and YNNKEL (reference sequence). Trimming took 4 bases from V and 6 from J, leaving 16 bases between them. The CDR3 consists of 16 residues. The CDR3 sequence: CASSRVSGVGNSPLHF. CDR3 sequence (DNA): TGTGCCAGCAGCCGAGTATCGGGGGTGGGTAATTCACCCCTCCACTTT.

The chain has TRBV18 and TRBJ2-5; possibly TRBD1 for D (7 bases). The CDR3 sequence is 14 residues long. CDR1 is KGHSH, CDR2 LQKENI, per germline. V lost 3 bases, J lost 2 bases, and 10 bases lay in between. The CDR3 sequence is CASSPAGQQETQYF. The DNA for the CDR3 is TGTGCCAGCTCACCCGCGGGACAGCAAGAGACCCAGTACTTC.

The chain employs TRBV4-2 and TRBJ2-3; 7 positions agree with TRBD2. Germline V CDR1 and CDR2: LGHNA, YNFKEQ. Losses at the gene ends were 4 bases for V and 1 base for J; bases not matched to a gene: 8. The CDR3 loop spans 16 amino acids. CDR3 protein: CASSPAGEGGTDTQYF. CDR3 nucleotides: TGTGCCAGCAGCCCGGCGGGGGAGGGAGGCACAGATACGCAGTATTTT.

The chain is built from TRBV21-1 and TRBJ2-1; the table assigns TRBD2, which was not confirmed against the DNA. TRBV21-1 is termed a pseudogene. This CDR3 contains 20 residues. Written as DNA, the CDR3 is TGTGCCAGCAGCAAAGTTGGCGGGAGGGCCCAAACCGAAACACACAATGAGCAGTTCTTC. Residues: CASSKVGGRAQTETHNEQFF.

This rearrangement joins TRBV5-6 to TRBJ1-4; D is undetermined. Germline V gene lookup returns CDR1 SGHDT and CDR2 YYEEEE. The CDR3 covers 15 residues. V shed 0 bases and J shed 2 bases, with 8 bases lying between them. The CDR3 nucleotides read TGTGCCAGCAGCTTGGTAGGACCGACTAATGAAAAACTGTTTTTT. It encodes CASSLVGPTNEKLFF.

V gene TRBV19 combines with J gene TRBJ1-5; TRBD1 is a possible D gene (6 bases). V shed 6 bases and J shed 2 bases, with 11 bases lying between them. This CDR3 has 14 amino acids. CDR1 is LNHDA and CDR2 is SQIVND in the germline V gene (reference sequence). CDR3 nucleotide sequence: TGTGCCAGTAGGGGGGGCGGTGGCAATCAGCCCCAGCATTTT. It codes for CASRGGGGNQPQHF.

This chain connects TRBV11-1 to TRBJ2-1; 11 bases are a match to TRBD2. The junction had 3 bases not matched to a gene; V was cut back by 1 base and J by 4 bases. Germline CDR1 and CDR2: SGHAT and FQDESV (reference sequence). CDR3 length: 16 amino acids. The CDR3 loop reads CASSLVGTSGYNEQFF. The CDR3 DNA sequence: TGTGCCAGCAGCTTAGTAGGGACTAGCGGATACAATGAGCAGTTCTTC.

The CDR3 reads CASTQGWEARNYGYTF. CDR3 in DNA: TGTGCCAGCACCCAGGGATGGGAGGCAAGAAACTATGGCTACACCTTC. V usage is TRBV6-6 and J usage is TRBJ1-2, with D possibly matching TRBD1 (5 bases). CDR1 and CDR2 (germline): MNHNY, SVGAGI (reference sequence). V dropped 7 bases and J dropped 2 bases, with 20 bases sitting between them. CDR3 length: 16 residues.

This clone was recorded only once. V gene TRBV30 combines with J gene TRBJ2-3; D gene unclear. Trimming cost V 1 base and J 4 bases, with 6 bases left between them. The CDR3 sequence is 12 residues long. Germline lookup yields CDR1 GTSNPN and CDR2 SVGIG (reference sequence). CDR3 sequence: CAWSGVSDTQYF. In nucleotides, the CDR3 is TGTGCCTGGAGTGGGGTTTCAGATACGCAGTATTTT.

The chain uses TRBV6-1 and TRBJ1-4; D uncertain. The CDR3 has 13 amino acids. V gave up 1 base and J gave up 7 bases, with 7 bases separating them. Germline CDR1 is MNHNS and CDR2 is SASEGT. The CDR3 is CASSEEVAEKLFF. The CDR3, as DNA: TGTGCCAGCAGTGAAGAGGTTGCTGAAAAACTGTTTTTT.

This chain connects TRBV9 to TRBJ2-1; 11 bases fit TRBD2. Germline CDR1 is SGDLS and CDR2 is YYNGEE. Losses at the gene ends were 2 bases for V and 7 bases for J; bases not matched to a gene: 11. This CDR3 contains 17 residues. The CDR3 DNA reads as TGTGCCAGCAGCGTGGCCTCTCTAGCGGGAGGCGCAAATGAGCAGTTCTTC. Translated, it gives CASSVASLAGGANEQFF.

This sequence joins TRBV12-3 or TRBV12-4 and TRBJ2-2; tentative D call: TRBD1 (5 bases). The CDR3 runs to 13 residues. V was pared by 7 bases and J by 6 bases, with 12 bases between. This CDR3 is CASTLLQAGELFF. The CDR3 DNA reads TGTGCCAGCACACTATTACAGGCCGGGGAGCTGTTTTTT.

The chain employs TRBV27 and TRBJ1-3; TRBD1 is a possible D gene (5 bases). The CDR3 has 17 amino acids. The V and J ends lost 2 bases and 0 bases respectively, with 14 bases between them. CDR1 and CDR2 from the germline V gene are MNHEY and SMNVEV (reference sequence). The CDR3 region has the DNA TGTGCCAGCAGTTTAGAGGGGCCCCGATACTCTGGAAACACCATATATTTT. Translation: CASSLEGPRYSGNTIYF.

The V gene is TRBV30, the J gene TRBJ1-5, with D possibly being TRBD1 (6 bases). Trimming took off 2 bases at V and 7 bases at J, with 12 bases between the two ends. The CDR3 is 13 residues long. Per germline, CDR1 GTSNPN and CDR2 SVGIG (reference sequence). The chain's CDR3 is CAWSPGARQPQHF. CDR3 DNA: TGTGCCTGGAGTCCGGGGGCGCGACAGCCCCAGCATTTT.

This chain uses TRBV6-4 with TRBJ2-5; TRBD1 matches at 8 bases. The length of the CDR3 is 15 residues. Trimming removed 5 bases from V and 3 bases from J; junction bases left unmatched: 8. Germline V gives CDR1 MRHNA, CDR2 SNTAGT. The chain's CDR3 is CASSRQGMREETQYF. The CDR3, as DNA: TGTGCCAGCAGTCGACAGGGGATGAGGGAAGAGACCCAGTACTTC.

The chain recombines TRBV5-1 with TRBJ2-3; a weak D match, TRBD1 (6 bases). Looked up from germline, CDR1 is SGHRS and CDR2 is YFSETQ. The CDR3 runs 14 residues. Trimming shortened V by 3 bases and J by 0 bases, and 8 bases separated the two germline ends. In nucleotides, the CDR3 is TGCGCCAGCAGCTGGGACATAAGCACAGATACGCAGTATTTT. Amino acid sequence: CASSWDISTDTQYF.

The rearrangement links TRBV7-3 to TRBJ1-1; the D is unclear. CDR1 and CDR2 (germline): SGHTA, FQGTGA. This CDR3 has 13 residues. V was shortened by 5 bases and J by 1 base, with 8 bases between the two germline ends. The CDR3 sequence: CASSTTRNTEAFF. The CDR3 DNA reads TGTGCCAGCAGCACGACGAGGAACACTGAAGCTTTCTTT.

This clone was observed many times. The chain links TRBV15 to TRBJ2-3; 9 bases are a match to TRBD1. CDR1 LNHNV and CDR2 YYDKDF come from the germline V gene (reference sequence). V shed 8 bases, J shed 13 bases, and the junction held 10 bases outside the gene matches. The CDR3 length is 12 residues. The CDR3: CATSLSRDREYF. As DNA, the CDR3 is TGTGCCACCTCCCTCTCCCGGGACAGGGAGTATTTT.

The rearrangement uses TRBV7-3 and TRBJ2-7, with 7 bases fitting TRBD1. Trimming at V came to 0 bases and at J to 10 bases, leaving 3 bases not matched to a gene. The CDR3 is 12 amino acids. CDR1 and CDR2 from the germline V gene are SGHTA and FQGTGA. CDR3 region: CASSLTAGGQYF. DNA for the CDR3: TGTGCCAGCAGCTTAACGGCAGGGGGACAGTACTTC.

The gene calls are TRBV11-1 and TRBJ2-5; TRBD1 agrees at 11 bases. The junction had 3 bases not matched to a gene; V was cut back by 5 bases and J by 4 bases. Germline CDR1 SGHAT, CDR2 FQDESV (reference sequence). The CDR3 spans 14 residues. The CDR3 nucleotides are TGTGCCAGCAGCACCGGGACAGGGGGAGAGACCCAGTACTTC. This codes for CASSTGTGGETQYF.

By share, this clone counts as medium-sized. This same CDR3 is encoded by further DNA sequences in the sample. The chain links TRBV27 to TRBJ1-1; D is uncertain. CDR1 is MNHEY, CDR2 SMNVEV, per germline (reference sequence). With 0 bases removed from V and 1 base from J, the gap between germline ends came to 3 bases. This CDR3 region has 13 residues. The CDR3 region is CASSLSENTEAFF. The CDR3 DNA follows: TGTGCCAGCAGTTTATCGGAGAACACTGAAGCTTTCTTT.